This T cell receptor delta chain stems from a study of γδ T cells in repeated Plasmodium falciparum infection. This clone appeared a single time. An end of the junction does not agree with germline; a read error may underlie this. This CDR3 is 24 amino acids long. The V gene's germline CDR1 is TVYSNPD and CDR2 GDNSRS (reference sequence). TCRdb reanalyzed the multiplex PCR reads using CATT. This table holds tens of thousands of delta-chain clones, more than 1.5% found once. Vgamma9/Vdelta2+ and Vdelta2-negative gammadelta T cells were flow-sorted from PBMC for bulk sequencing. V gene TRDV3 combines with J gene TRDJ1, with TRDD3 identical over 9 bases. Here the J gene was assigned by germline matching of the DNA, as TCRdb has none. The sequence was collected from a pool of human donors (malaria-infected and uninfected, not separated). Sequencing was performed on gamma-delta T cells from blood. The CDR3 sequence is CSASLSTGGQTAKVGVRYTDKLIF. CDR3 in DNA: TGCAGTGCCTCCCTCAGTACTGGGGGACAGACGGCGAAAGTGGGGGTGAGATACACCGATAAACTCATCTTT.